The 25 T cell receptor beta chains below were found in one sample sequenced in a study of cytomegalovirus exposure and HLA in healthy donors. The PCR was carried out with 60 Vbeta primers and 13 Jbeta primers. Sequencing was performed with immunoSEQ multiplex PCR; in TCRdb, only in-frame clones are kept and a portion is missing. The table lists about 130,000 clones, more than 70% of them singletons. The specimen sequenced was PBMCs. The receptors come from a woman aged 30 to 39 in good health and CMV-seropositive.

This chain uses TRBV7-8 with TRBJ1-1; 7 bases agree with TRBD1. CDR1 is SGHVS, CDR2 FQNEAQ, per germline. Trimming removed 3 bases from V and 8 bases from J; junction bases left unmatched: 9. The CDR3 consists of 14 residues. The CDR3 sequence is CASSFDRAEGEAFF. The CDR3 DNA reads TGTGCCAGCAGCTTCGACAGGGCTGAGGGGGAAGCTTTCTTT.

This chain links TRBV5-1 with TRBJ1-1; TRBD1 aligns across 9 bases. Germline assignment: CDR1 SGHRS and CDR2 YFSETQ. The CDR3 consists of 14 residues. V lost 3 bases, J lost 4 bases, and 4 bases stayed unmatched. The CDR3 DNA sequence: TGCGCCAGCAGCTCGACAGGGGGGAGCACTGAAGCTTTCTTT. It specifies CASSSTGGSTEAFF.

The chain links TRBV28 to TRBJ1-2; D gene unclear. V gave up 6 bases and J gave up 3 bases, with 8 bases separating them. Germline CDR1 reads MDHEN; CDR2 reads SYDVKM. The CDR3 has 12 amino acids. CDR3 residues: CASSSRDYGYTF. The DNA of the CDR3 is TGTGCCAGCAGCTCTCGGGACTATGGCTACACCTTC.

This clone was observed once. The rearrangement joins TRBV4-1 to TRBJ2-7; the match to TRBD1 covers 9 bases. Unmatched junction bases numbered 3, after V lost 1 base and J lost 2 bases. CDR3 length: 15 residues. Germline V gives CDR1 MGHRA, CDR2 YSYEKL. CDR3 region: CASSQGDRAPYEQYF. DNA of the CDR3: TGCGCCAGCAGCCAAGGGGACAGGGCCCCCTACGAGCAGTACTTC.

The V call is TRBV11-2, the J call TRBJ2-6; possible D gene TRBD1, 6 bases. Germline V gene sequence: CDR1 SGHAT, CDR2 FQNNGV. This CDR3 is 16 amino acids long. V lost 5 bases and J 0 bases, leaving 11 bases between the germline ends. The CDR3 here is CASSLQGRSGANVLTF. As DNA, the CDR3 is TGTGCCAGCAGCCTACAGGGTCGCTCTGGGGCCAACGTCCTGACTTTC.

CDR3 sequence: CASSPSHLGQPQHF. The DNA of the CDR3 is TGTGCCAGCAGCCCATCCCACTTGGGCCAGCCCCAGCATTTT. The chain uses TRBV6-6 and TRBJ1-5, with D unclear. CDR1 is MNHNY and CDR2 is SVGAGI in the germline V gene (reference sequence). Trimming left V 6 bases short and J 7 bases short, with 16 bases between. The CDR3 runs 14 residues.

The rearrangement joins TRBV19 to TRBJ1-2; possible D gene TRBD1, 5 bases. Between the trimmed V and J ends, which lost 1 base and 2 bases, there was a span of 11 bases. CDR3 length equals 15 residues. Germline values: CDR1 LNHDA, CDR2 SQIVND (reference sequence). DNA for the CDR3: TGTGCCAGTAGTATAGTTACAGGTGGAAACTATGGCTACACCTTC. This codes for CASSIVTGGNYGYTF.

V usage is TRBV2 and J usage is TRBJ2-6; TRBD1 agrees at 7 bases. CDR1 and CDR2 from the germline V gene are SNHLY and FYNNEI. Losses at the gene ends were 5 bases for V and 4 bases for J; bases not matched to a gene: 14. CDR3 length: 18 residues. The CDR3 nucleotides read TGTGCCAGCAGTACTTCCAGGGGGTTGGACCCCGGGGCCAACGTCCTGACTTTC. It codes for CASSTSRGLDPGANVLTF.

V usage is TRBV2 and J usage is TRBJ2-2, with TRBD1 identical over 9 bases. The CDR3 consists of 15 residues. The junction had 5 bases not matched to a gene; V was cut back by 4 bases and J by 5 bases. The germline CDR1 and CDR2 sequences are SNHLY and FYNNEI. The CDR3 region is CASSGGQGGTGELFF. The CDR3 DNA sequence: TGTGCCAGCAGTGGGGGACAGGGAGGAACCGGGGAGCTGTTTTTT.

The chain uses TRBV28 and TRBJ2-2; a possible D gene is TRBD2 (7 bases). CDR3 size: 18 residues. Trimming took off 3 bases at V and 3 bases at J, with 20 bases between the two ends. Germline V lookup: CDR1 MDHEN, CDR2 SYDVKM. CDR3 in DNA: TGTGCCAGCAGTTTTCCCCGTTGGGGGGGGGCAGACACCGGGGAGCTGTTTTTT. Translating it yields CASSFPRWGGADTGELFF.

V is TRBV6-6 and J is TRBJ2-5; 10 nucleotides line up with TRBD2. The junction had 9 bases not matched to a gene; V was cut back by 6 bases and J by 2 bases. The CDR3 length is 16 residues. In germline, CDR1 is MNHNY, CDR2 SVGAGI (reference sequence). CDR3: CASSGRASGGQETQYF. The CDR3 bases are TGTGCCAGCAGCGGTCGGGCTAGCGGGGGTCAAGAGACCCAGTACTTC.

The chain uses TRBV18 and TRBJ2-1; 10 nucleotides align to TRBD2. The CDR3 covers 15 residues. From germline, CDR1 is KGHSH and CDR2 LQKENI. Unmatched junction bases numbered 9, after V lost 6 bases and J lost 7 bases. The CDR3 loop is CASSRAGGPSNEQFF. CDR3 DNA: TGTGCCAGCTCCCGAGCGGGAGGGCCCTCTAATGAGCAGTTCTTC.

The V gene is TRBV11-2, the J gene TRBJ1-2, with 7 nucleotides matching TRBD1. In germline, CDR1 is SGHAT, CDR2 FQNNGV. This CDR3 has 15 residues. V lost 1 base and J lost 4; bases outside the gene matches: 6. CDR3 in amino acids: CASSLGAGTAYGYTF. Written as DNA, the CDR3 is TGTGCCAGCAGCTTAGGGGCCGGGACAGCCTATGGCTACACCTTC.

Remarks on this clone: This sample also contains other DNA sequences that code for the same CDR3. The chain employs TRBV7-2 and TRBJ2-7; the D is unclear. The germline gives CDR1 SGHTA, CDR2 FQGNSA. Trimming took 3 bases from V and 3 from J, leaving 3 bases between them. The CDR3 is 11 amino acids. This CDR3 is CASSLYYEQYF. The CDR3, as DNA: TGTGCCAGCAGCTTGTACTACGAGCAGTACTTC.

CDR3 nucleotide sequence: TGCGCCAGCAGCTTGACTAGCGGGGGGGTTCGGAACGAGCAGTACTTC. Amino acids: CASSLTSGGVRNEQYF. The V gene is TRBV5-1, the J gene TRBJ2-7, with 13 bases aligning to TRBD2. J was trimmed by 5 bases and V by 1 base; bases with no gene match: 6. The germline CDR1 and CDR2 sequences are SGHRS and YFSETQ. There are 16 residues in the CDR3.

Remarks on this clone: This same CDR3 is encoded by further DNA sequences in the sample. V and J are TRBV28 and TRBJ2-7, with a possible D match to TRBD2 (6 bases). The CDR3 length is 12 residues. V was trimmed by 8 bases and J by 2 bases, leaving 10 bases between them. In germline, CDR1 is MDHEN, CDR2 SYDVKM. CDR3 residues: CASRDSPYEQYF. Written as DNA, the CDR3 is TGTGCCAGCCGGGACTCCCCCTACGAGCAGTACTTC.

The V gene is TRBV6-4, the J gene TRBJ2-3, with D tentatively TRBD1 (6 bases). Germline V CDR1 and CDR2: MRHNA, SNTAGT. V shed 4 bases and J shed 1 base, with 6 bases lying between them. The CDR3 totals 13 residues. CDR3 in amino acids: CASSGTGTDTQYF. CDR3 coding DNA: TGTGCCAGCAGTGGGACAGGCACAGATACGCAGTATTTT.

The chain combines TRBV28 with TRBJ2-1; D is possibly TRBD2 (5 bases). CDR1 MDHEN and CDR2 SYDVKM come from the germline V gene. This CDR3 is built from 15 residues. Trimming stripped 2 bases from V and 1 base from J, with 9 bases between. The CDR3 DNA sequence: TGTGCCAGCAGTTTAAAAGCGGCATCCTACAATGAGCAGTTCTTC. Its translation is CASSLKAASYNEQFF.

This chain uses TRBV2 with TRBJ2-7; D call uncertain. Germline V gives CDR1 SNHLY, CDR2 FYNNEI. The CDR3 runs to 12 residues. The V gene lost 8 bases and the J gene lost 2 bases, with 10 bases spanning the gap. This CDR3 reads CASGGGAYEQYF. CDR3 bases: TGTGCCAGCGGTGGCGGCGCCTACGAGCAGTACTTC.

The chain uses TRBV28 and TRBJ1-5; 11 bases align to TRBD1. The V gene's germline CDR1 is MDHEN and CDR2 SYDVKM. V lost 4 bases and J lost 6; bases outside the gene matches: 8. The CDR3 spans 16 residues. The CDR3 DNA reads TGTGCCAGCAGTTCCTATGGACAGGGGGCCGTTCAGCCCCAGCATTTT. Translation gives CASSSYGQGAVQPQHF.

The chain has TRBV2 and TRBJ2-1; perhaps TRBD1 as D (6 bases). Trimming removed 0 bases at V and 5 bases at J, with 14 bases between. Per germline, CDR1 SNHLY and CDR2 FYNNEI. CDR3 length: 16 residues. This CDR3 is CASSEAFRDTDNEQFF. CDR3 DNA: TGTGCCAGCAGTGAAGCTTTTAGGGACACGGACAATGAGCAGTTCTTC.

CDR3 coding DNA: TGTGCCACCAGCAGAGATTGGAGGGGGGAGCTGTTTTTT. Protein product: CATSRDWRGELFF. The chain combines TRBV15 with TRBJ2-2; D perhaps matches TRBD2 (5 bases). V was pared by 0 bases and J by 8 bases, with 7 bases between. Germline V gives CDR1 LNHNV, CDR2 YYDKDF (reference sequence). The CDR3 consists of 13 residues.

The V and J genes are TRBV5-1 and TRBJ2-1, with 8 bases fitting TRBD2. The CDR3 covers 15 residues. Trimming took 4 bases from V and 4 from J; bases not matched to a gene: 7. In germline, CDR1 is SGHRS, CDR2 YFSETQ. CDR3 sequence reads: CASSTLAEAYNEQFF. The CDR3, as DNA: TGCGCCAGCAGCACACTAGCGGAGGCATACAATGAGCAGTTCTTC.

J is TRBJ1-1 and V is TRBV7-9, with TRBD1 matching over 7 bases. Germline lookup yields CDR1 SEHNR and CDR2 FQNEAQ (reference sequence). The CDR3 has 14 amino acids. The J segment lost 0 bases and the V segment lost 5 bases, leaving 3 bases of the junction unmatched. CDR3 coding DNA: TGTGCCAGCAGCGGGGGACAGATGAACACTGAAGCTTTCTTT. Protein: CASSGGQMNTEAFF.

The rearrangement joins TRBV29-1 to TRBJ2-1; 8 nucleotides match TRBD1. CDR1 and CDR2 (germline): SQVTM, ANQGSEA. CDR3 length: 14 residues. The CDR3 is CSFRGRVGDNEQFF. The CDR3 region has the DNA TGCAGTTTCAGGGGGCGCGTGGGTGACAATGAGCAGTTCTTC.